This T cell receptor (beta chain) was retrieved from a study of OX40 agonist ivuxolimab in advanced cancers. Comments on this clone: The junction differs from germline at one of its ends, possibly a read error.

The CDR3 runs 14 residues. Looked up from germline, CDR1 is SGHTA and CDR2 is FQGNSA. Generated by immunoSEQ multiplex PCR, the TCRdb table keeps only in-frame clones and is missing some. The repertoire holds 75,000 to 80,000 clones, with over 80% as singletons. The receptor comes from an adult with an advanced solid tumor such as melanoma, head and neck, liver or kidney cancer. This sample comprised CD4+ or CD8+ T cells sorted from blood, obtained in a trial of the OX40 agonist ivuxolimab. The chain joins TRBV7-2 to TRBJ1-3, with a weak D call TRBD1 (6 bases). The CDR3 loop is CASSFQGWGNIIYF. CDR3 DNA sequence: TGTGCCAGCAGCTTTCAGGGGTGGGGAAACATCATATATTTT.